The rows below give T cell receptor beta chains drawn from one sample of a study of PD-1 blockade in classical Hodgkin lymphoma. Profiling relied on immunoSEQ multiplex PCR, and the TCRdb table lists in-frame clones only, not all of them. Here the sample spans about 97,000 clones, roughly 83% being singletons. The sequenced sample was peripheral blood mononuclear cells (PBMCs), obtained at baseline. These receptors were obtained from a human donor with classical Hodgkin lymphoma. Both conserved end residues are part of each CDR3. Each record gives: D gene, J gene, V gene, clone size, CDR3 DNA, CDR3 protein. D genes are given only for firm matches. Only part of the rows carry a size: once, few, many, or a class if the clone is expanded.

d_call: -; j_call: TRBJ2-1; v_call: TRBV19; clone_size: -; cdr3_nt: TGTGCCAGTAGTATACCCTACAATGAGCAGTTCTTC; cdr3_aa: CASSIPYNEQFF
d_call: TRBD1; j_call: TRBJ1-1; v_call: TRBV18; clone_size: -; cdr3_nt: TGTGCCAGCTCACCACCTAACAGGGGGGGTCTGAGAGCTTTCTTT; cdr3_aa: CASSPPNRGGLRAFF
d_call: TRBD2; j_call: TRBJ2-1; v_call: TRBV11-3; clone_size: -; cdr3_nt: TGTGCCAGCAGCTTAGTGGGACTACCACCCAAGTTCTTC; cdr3_aa: CASSLVGLPPKFF
d_call: TRBD2; j_call: TRBJ2-5; v_call: TRBV9; clone_size: -; cdr3_nt: TGTGCCAGCAGCGTTTCAGCGGGAGCTAAAGAGACCCAGTACTTC; cdr3_aa: CASSVSAGAKETQYF
d_call: TRBD2; j_call: TRBJ2-3; v_call: TRBV5-4; clone_size: -; cdr3_nt: TGTGCCAGCAGCTTGGCAACTAGCGAGACAGATACGCAGTATTTT; cdr3_aa: CASSLATSETDTQYF
d_call: -; j_call: TRBJ1-5; v_call: TRBV2; clone_size: -; cdr3_nt: TGTGCCAGCAGTGCCTGGGGGGGAGCGGGTCAGCCCCAGCATTTT; cdr3_aa: CASSAWGGAGQPQHF
d_call: TRBD2; j_call: TRBJ2-1; v_call: TRBV10-3; clone_size: -; cdr3_nt: TGTGCCATCAGTGAGGCTAGCGGGTCCGTAGAGCAGTTCTTC; cdr3_aa: CAISEASGSVEQFF
d_call: -; j_call: TRBJ1-5; v_call: TRBV7-5; clone_size: -; cdr3_nt: TGTGTCAGAAGCAACGGGAACCCCTTCGGCAATCAGCCCCAGCATTTT; cdr3_aa: CVRSNGNPFGNQPQHF
d_call: -; j_call: TRBJ1-4; v_call: TRBV7-2; clone_size: few; cdr3_nt: TGTGCCAGCAGCTCCACAAAAGGGGAAAAACTGTTTTTT; cdr3_aa: CASSSTKGEKLFF
d_call: TRBD2; j_call: TRBJ2-5; v_call: TRBV29-1; clone_size: -; cdr3_nt: TGCAGCGTCCAACCTAGGCGGGGGGAGACCCAGTACTTC; cdr3_aa: CSVQPRRGETQYF
d_call: TRBD1; j_call: TRBJ1-1; v_call: TRBV27; clone_size: -; cdr3_nt: TGTGCCAGCAGGCGTAGCCCCCGGGACAGACGAAACACTGAAGCTTTCTTT; cdr3_aa: CASRRSPRDRRNTEAFF
d_call: -; j_call: TRBJ2-1; v_call: TRBV7-8; clone_size: many; cdr3_nt: TGTGCCAGCAGCCCGGGCGGGGACTGGACCTACAATGAGCAGTTCTTC; cdr3_aa: CASSPGGDWTYNEQFF
d_call: TRBD1; j_call: TRBJ2-7; v_call: TRBV28; clone_size: -; cdr3_nt: TGTGCCAGCAGTCCCCCGCGACAGGGATCCTACGAGCAGTACTTC; cdr3_aa: CASSPPRQGSYEQYF
d_call: -; j_call: TRBJ2-1; v_call: TRBV7-9; clone_size: many; cdr3_nt: TGTGCCAGCAGCTTAACGGGGCGCGGGCAATATTCGGATGAGCAGTTCTTC; cdr3_aa: CASSLTGRGQYSDEQFF
d_call: TRBD1; j_call: TRBJ1-2; v_call: TRBV29-1; clone_size: -; cdr3_nt: TGCAGCGTTGAAGATTCCCCGGGACAGAATAACTATGGCTACACCTTC; cdr3_aa: CSVEDSPGQNNYGYTF
d_call: -; j_call: TRBJ1-2; v_call: TRBV7-9; clone_size: -; cdr3_nt: TGTGCCAGCAGCGCCGACGGGTCCTATGGCTACACCTTC; cdr3_aa: CASSADGSYGYTF
d_call: TRBD2; j_call: TRBJ2-1; v_call: TRBV19; clone_size: -; cdr3_nt: TGTGCCAGTAGTATTGGACAGGGACTAGCGGGCAGGGAGCAGTTCTTC; cdr3_aa: CASSIGQGLAGREQFF
d_call: -; j_call: TRBJ2-4; v_call: TRBV5-1; clone_size: few; cdr3_nt: TGCGCCAGCAGGGATGCTTTAACCAAAAACATTCAGTACTTC; cdr3_aa: CASRDALTKNIQYF
d_call: -; j_call: TRBJ2-7; v_call: TRBV6-1; clone_size: -; cdr3_nt: TGTGCCAGCAGTGAAGCCCCCGGGACAAGCTACGAGCAGTACTTC; cdr3_aa: CASSEAPGTSYEQYF
d_call: -; j_call: TRBJ2-7; v_call: TRBV5-1; clone_size: -; cdr3_nt: TGCGCCAGCAGCTCCACCCTCTCCTACGAGCAGTACTTC; cdr3_aa: CASSSTLSYEQYF
d_call: -; j_call: TRBJ1-4; v_call: TRBV19; clone_size: -; cdr3_nt: TGTGCCAGTAGTATACAGGGCGTGGATGAAAAACTGTTTTTT; cdr3_aa: CASSIQGVDEKLFF
d_call: TRBD2; j_call: TRBJ2-1; v_call: TRBV9; clone_size: -; cdr3_nt: TGTGCCAGCAGCGGACGTCCGGGACTAGCGGGTAACAATGAGCAGTTCTTC; cdr3_aa: CASSGRPGLAGNNEQFF
d_call: -; j_call: TRBJ2-1; v_call: TRBV27; clone_size: -; cdr3_nt: TGTGCCAGCAGTGCCCGCCTACGGGGGCTTCAGTTCTTC; cdr3_aa: CASSARLRGLQFF
d_call: -; j_call: TRBJ2-1; v_call: TRBV11-2; clone_size: once; cdr3_nt: TGTGCCAGCTCCGAGGAGCCGGGGTACAATGAGCAGTTCTTC; cdr3_aa: CASSEEPGYNEQFF
d_call: -; j_call: TRBJ1-5; v_call: TRBV6-5; clone_size: -; cdr3_nt: TGTGCCAGCAGGGAGGGGATTAATCAGCCCCAGCATTTT; cdr3_aa: CASREGINQPQHF
d_call: -; j_call: TRBJ2-6; v_call: TRBV11-2; clone_size: -; cdr3_nt: TGTGCCAGCAGCTTAGATGGGGGGCTCTCTGGGGCCAACGTCCTGACTTTC; cdr3_aa: CASSLDGGLSGANVLTF
d_call: -; j_call: TRBJ2-3; v_call: TRBV5-6; clone_size: -; cdr3_nt: TGTGCCAGCAGCTTATTGGCGGGCACAGATACGCAGTATTTT; cdr3_aa: CASSLLAGTDTQYF
d_call: -; j_call: TRBJ2-7; v_call: TRBV25-1; clone_size: -; cdr3_nt: TGTGCCAGCAGGGAGGGGCAGGGAACGATTCCGTCCTACGAGCAGTACTTC; cdr3_aa: CASREGQGTIPSYEQYF
d_call: -; j_call: TRBJ2-7; v_call: TRBV2; clone_size: -; cdr3_nt: TGTGCCAGCAGTCCACTGGGAGAGCAGTACTTC; cdr3_aa: CASSPLGEQYF
d_call: -; j_call: TRBJ1-1; v_call: TRBV7-8; clone_size: -; cdr3_nt: TGTGCCAGCAGCTTAATTTCGCCCCTGGCCGCCCAGAACACTGAAGCTTTCTTT; cdr3_aa: CASSLISPLAAQNTEAFF
d_call: TRBD2; j_call: TRBJ2-3; v_call: TRBV6-6; clone_size: once; cdr3_nt: TGTGCCAGCAGTCCGCTAGCGGCAGATACGCAGTATTTT; cdr3_aa: CASSPLAADTQYF
d_call: -; j_call: TRBJ2-2; v_call: TRBV14; clone_size: once; cdr3_nt: TGTGCCAGCAGCCAAGATGCGCGGGGGGAGCTGTTTTTT; cdr3_aa: CASSQDARGELFF
d_call: -; j_call: TRBJ2-3; v_call: TRBV5-1; clone_size: -; cdr3_nt: TGCGCCAGCAGCTCCGGCCAGGGACTTCTCACAGATACGCAGTATTTT; cdr3_aa: CASSSGQGLLTDTQYF
d_call: -; j_call: TRBJ2-5; v_call: TRBV19; clone_size: few; cdr3_nt: TGTGCCAGTAGTATAGGAGGAACCCAAGAGACCCAGTACTTC; cdr3_aa: CASSIGGTQETQYF
d_call: -; j_call: TRBJ1-2; v_call: TRBV25-1; clone_size: -; cdr3_nt: TGTGCCAGTAACCAGGGGAGCGGCTACACCTTC; cdr3_aa: CASNQGSGYTF
d_call: -; j_call: TRBJ1-2; v_call: TRBV10-3; clone_size: -; cdr3_nt: TGTGCCATCACCAAGGAGGAGGCCGATGGCTACACCTTC; cdr3_aa: CAITKEEADGYTF
d_call: -; j_call: TRBJ2-1; v_call: TRBV10-3; clone_size: few; cdr3_nt: TGTGCCATCAGTGGCTTAGGGGCCAACAATGAGCAGTTCTTC; cdr3_aa: CAISGLGANNEQFF
d_call: -; j_call: TRBJ2-1; v_call: TRBV7-3; clone_size: -; cdr3_nt: TGTGCCAGCAATAACGGACCGGAGCAGTTCTTC; cdr3_aa: CASNNGPEQFF
d_call: -; j_call: TRBJ1-1; v_call: TRBV10-3; clone_size: once; cdr3_nt: TGTGCCACCCGTAGGGATTTGAACACTGAAGCTTTCTTT; cdr3_aa: CATRRDLNTEAFF
d_call: TRBD1; j_call: TRBJ2-2; v_call: TRBV10-3; clone_size: -; cdr3_nt: TGTGCCGTCCCCCGGGGACAGGGGGTTAACACCGGGGAGCTGTTTTTT; cdr3_aa: CAVPRGQGVNTGELFF
d_call: -; j_call: TRBJ1-2; v_call: TRBV4-3; clone_size: -; cdr3_nt: TGCGCCAGCAGCCAAGGACCCGGGACCACTTTTACCTTC; cdr3_aa: CASSQGPGTTFTF
d_call: -; j_call: TRBJ2-5; v_call: TRBV9; clone_size: -; cdr3_nt: TGTGCCAGCAGCGTAGGCCAAGAGACCCAGTACTTC; cdr3_aa: CASSVGQETQYF
d_call: TRBD1; j_call: TRBJ1-6; v_call: TRBV19; clone_size: -; cdr3_nt: TGTGCCAGTAGGGGACAGGGGAATAATTCACCCCTCCACTTT; cdr3_aa: CASRGQGNNSPLHF
d_call: -; j_call: TRBJ2-7; v_call: TRBV7-6; clone_size: -; cdr3_nt: TGTGCCAGCAGCCCCCGTTCGGGGGGCGCCCAGTACGAGCAGTACTTC; cdr3_aa: CASSPRSGGAQYEQYF
d_call: TRBD1; j_call: TRBJ1-2; v_call: TRBV5-1; clone_size: -; cdr3_nt: TGCGCCAGCAGCTTGCTCCCCGGGGCACAGGGGAAAGGCTACACCTTC; cdr3_aa: CASSLLPGAQGKGYTF
d_call: TRBD1; j_call: TRBJ2-2; v_call: TRBV11-3; clone_size: -; cdr3_nt: TGTGCCAGCAGCTCGACAGGGGGCGCTTCCGGGGAGCTGTTTTTT; cdr3_aa: CASSSTGGASGELFF